The T cell receptor beta chain described here comes from a study of radiotherapy plus CTLA-4 blockade in lung cancer. Study-wide background: Objective responses were recorded in more than 15% of patients, with disease control recorded in 31%.

Repertoires were generated with immunoSEQ multiplex PCR, while TCRdb's copy carries only in-frame clones and drops some. This table holds 65,000 to 95,000 clones, around 86% found once. Regarding the study as a whole: Dynamics of early blood T cell clones, together with interferon-beta, were reportedly the best predictors of response. Tumor-origin TCR clones grew in blood after radiotherapy plus ipilimumab.

Worth noting for this clone: The antigen remains undetermined.

The V segment lost 4 bases and the J segment 3 bases; nucleotides outside the gene matches: 3. CDR1 and CDR2 from the germline V gene are SGHNT and YYREEE (reference sequence). The CDR3 is 13 amino acids. The study gave focal radiation plus ipilimumab CTLA-4 blockade to patients with chemo-refractory metastatic non-small-cell lung cancer. V usage is TRBV5-4 and J usage is TRBJ2-5, with 7 bases lining up with TRBD1. The clonotype comes from a human donor with non-small cell lung cancer that progressed on radiotherapy plus ipilimumab. The sample was peripheral blood, taken from a patient treated with radiotherapy plus ipilimumab. The CDR3 here is CASSNDREETQYF. The CDR3 DNA reads as TGTGCCAGCAGCAATGACAGGGAAGAGACCCAGTACTTC.